The 9 T cell receptor beta chains below all came from one sample that was sequenced in a study of T cells after yellow fever vaccination. TCRdb itself ran the 5' RACE reads through MiXCR, one entry per CDR3 protein. The data contain 350,000 or so distinct CDR3 sequences, approximately 8% of them seen just once; the ten biggest clones take up approximately 16%. Sequencing used PBMCs, obtained about 49 days after the first yellow fever vaccination. These receptors all come from a man aged 18 to 29 who received the YFV17D yellow fever vaccine.

This clonotype was counted only a few times. The chain links TRBV29-1 to TRBJ2-7; 10 nucleotides match TRBD1. The CDR3 extends over 15 amino acids. Germline V gives CDR1 SQVTM, CDR2 ANQGSEA. With 3 bases clipped from V and 1 base from J, the junction kept 6 bases outside the gene matches. The CDR3 loop reads CSVEGTGANSYEQYF. The DNA for the CDR3 is TGCAGCGTTGAGGGGACAGGGGCGAATTCCTACGAGCAGTACTTC.

This clonotype has a handful of counts. The rearrangement links TRBV5-1 to TRBJ2-5; 8 nucleotides agree with TRBD1. Losses at the gene ends were 5 bases for V and 5 bases for J; bases not matched to a gene: 8. Germline CDR1 is SGHRS and CDR2 is YFSETQ. The CDR3 consists of 14 residues. In DNA form, the CDR3 reads TGCGCCAGCAGACAAGCAGGGGGCGCGGAGACCCAGTACTTC. Translation: CASRQAGGAETQYF.

The chain employs TRBV4-3 and TRBJ2-1; 9 bases are shared with TRBD1. The germline CDR1 and CDR2 sequences are LGHNA and YSLEER. There are 15 residues in the CDR3. The V gene end was trimmed by 3 bases and the J gene end by 4 bases; junction bases not matched to a gene: 4. DNA of the CDR3: TGCGCCAGCAGCCAGGGACAGGGATTATACAATGAGCAGTTCTTC. Residues: CASSQGQGLYNEQFF.

The chain has TRBV20-1 and TRBJ1-4; no clear D gene. The CDR3 spans 10 residues. V was shortened by 2 bases and J by 7 bases, with 2 bases between the two germline ends. Per the germline V gene, CDR1 is DFQATT and CDR2 is SNEGSKA (reference sequence). The CDR3: CSARSEKLFF. The CDR3 DNA reads TGCAGTGCTAGATCTGAAAAACTGTTTTTT.

This clonotype was counted between two and nine times. CDR3 sequence reads: CASSDALYEQFF. CDR3 coding DNA: TGCGCCAGCAGCGACGCCCTTTATGAGCAGTTCTTC. This chain links TRBV5-1 with TRBJ2-1; unclear D gene. Germline V lookup: CDR1 SGHRS, CDR2 YFSETQ. The germline V and J ends were trimmed by 4 bases and 8 bases, with 10 bases remaining between them. The CDR3 has 12 residues.

This clonotype was detected only a few times. The J gene is TRBJ2-7, the V gene TRBV10-3; tentatively, D is TRBD1 (6 bases). Trimming removed 4 bases at V and 7 bases at J, with 14 bases between. The CDR3 is 13 residues long. The germline V gene encodes CDR1 ENHRY and CDR2 SYGVKD. For the CDR3, the DNA is TGTGCCATCAGTGCTGGGGGAAGGGGGGAGCAGTACGTC. Translation: CAISAGGRGEQYV.

The V gene is TRBV7-7, the J gene TRBJ1-6; D is ambiguous. Germline V CDR1 and CDR2: SSHAT, FNYEAQ (reference sequence). The CDR3 spans 13 residues. V lost 1 base, J lost 7 bases, and 5 bases lay in between. The CDR3 loop reads CASSLEDNSPLHF. The DNA of the CDR3 is TGTGCCAGCAGCTTAGAGGACAATTCACCCCTCCACTTT.

The chain employs TRBV20-1 and TRBJ2-5; 10 bases are shared with TRBD2. Germline trimming cut 1 base from V and 5 bases from J; bases unmatched to any gene: 4. This CDR3 has 14 residues. Looked up from germline, CDR1 is DFQATT and CDR2 is SNEGSKA (reference sequence). The CDR3 protein is CSARGAGGRETQYF. In DNA form, the CDR3 reads TGCAGTGCTAGAGGAGCGGGGGGGCGGGAGACCCAGTACTTC.

The chain combines TRBV7-2 with TRBJ2-5; D ambiguous. Trimming cost V 5 bases and J 5 bases, with 15 bases left between them. The germline V gene encodes CDR1 SGHTA and CDR2 FQGNSA. The CDR3 has 14 residues. The CDR3 region is CASSPGPRVETQYF. In DNA, the CDR3 is TGTGCCAGCAGCCCCGGCCCCCGGGTGGAGACCCAGTACTTC.